This is a list of T cell receptor beta chains from one sample in a study of shared clonotypes between healthy human individuals. Sequencing was performed with immunoSEQ multiplex PCR; in TCRdb, only in-frame clones are kept and a portion is missing. The sample records some 1 million clones, 65% to 75% being singletons. Specimen: memory CD4+ T cells sorted from blood. These receptor sequences come from a man between 18 and 29 years old in good health. The CDR3 runs from the conserved cysteine through the conserved F or W. Each record gives: J gene, clone size, D gene, V gene, CDR3 protein, CDR3 DNA. D genes are given only for firm matches. Clone size is given for some rows only: seen once, a few or many times, or a class if the clone is expanded.

J gene: TRBJ2-5
clone size: -
D gene: TRBD2
V gene: TRBV5-1
CDR3 protein: CASSLTGLAVQETQYF
CDR3 DNA: TGCGCCAGCAGCTTGACGGGACTAGCGGTTCAAGAGACCCAGTACTTC

J gene: TRBJ2-7
clone size: -
D gene: TRBD2
V gene: TRBV5-4
CDR3 protein: CASSRSRGGTYEQYF
CDR3 DNA: TGTGCCAGCAGCCGATCCCGGGGGGGGACCTACGAGCAGTACTTC

J gene: TRBJ2-4
clone size: -
D gene: -
V gene: TRBV14
CDR3 protein: CASSQGVLDIQYF
CDR3 DNA: TGTGCCAGCAGCCAAGGAGTGTTAGACATTCAGTACTTC

J gene: TRBJ2-3
clone size: -
D gene: TRBD1
V gene: TRBV7-8
CDR3 protein: CASSSPGQGRFRDTQYF
CDR3 DNA: TGTGCCAGCAGCTCTCCGGGACAGGGGAGGTTCAGAGATACGCAGTATTTT

J gene: TRBJ2-7
clone size: -
D gene: TRBD1
V gene: TRBV11-2
CDR3 protein: CASSLYGTESYEQYF
CDR3 DNA: TGTGCCAGCAGCTTATACGGGACAGAGTCCTACGAGCAGTACTTC

J gene: TRBJ1-5
clone size: -
D gene: TRBD1
V gene: TRBV4-2
CDR3 protein: CASSQDRGVNQPQHF
CDR3 DNA: TGTGCCAGCAGCCAAGACAGGGGGGTCAATCAGCCCCAGCATTTT

J gene: TRBJ1-4
clone size: -
D gene: -
V gene: TRBV27
CDR3 protein: CASRARQASNEKLFF
CDR3 DNA: TGTGCCAGCAGAGCTAGACAGGCCTCTAATGAAAAACTGTTTTTT

J gene: TRBJ1-2
clone size: -
D gene: -
V gene: TRBV6-6
CDR3 protein: CASSSSGEGYTF
CDR3 DNA: TGTGCCAGCAGTTCATCAGGGGAAGGCTACACCTTC

J gene: TRBJ2-3
clone size: -
D gene: TRBD2
V gene: TRBV2
CDR3 protein: CASTWTSASTDTQYF
CDR3 DNA: TGTGCCAGCACCTGGACTAGCGCTAGCACAGATACGCAGTATTTT

J gene: TRBJ2-3
clone size: -
D gene: -
V gene: TRBV4-1
CDR3 protein: CASSQEQYSYTDTQYF
CDR3 DNA: TGCGCCAGCAGCCAAGAACAGTACAGCTACACAGATACGCAGTATTTT

J gene: TRBJ1-2
clone size: few
D gene: -
V gene: TRBV30
CDR3 protein: CAWSVRGGYTF
CDR3 DNA: TGTGCCTGGAGTGTACGGGGGGGCTACACCTTC

J gene: TRBJ2-5
clone size: -
D gene: -
V gene: TRBV18
CDR3 protein: CASSPPSYRETQYF
CDR3 DNA: TGTGCCAGCTCACCACCGAGTTACCGGGAGACCCAGTACTTC

J gene: TRBJ1-2
clone size: few
D gene: -
V gene: TRBV5-6
CDR3 protein: CASSFPGTADGYTF
CDR3 DNA: TGTGCCAGCAGCTTTCCCGGGACCGCCGATGGCTACACCTTC

J gene: TRBJ1-6
clone size: -
D gene: -
V gene: TRBV30
CDR3 protein: CAWSGGVNSPLHF
CDR3 DNA: TGTGCCTGGAGTGGAGGGGTTAATTCACCCCTCCACTTT

J gene: TRBJ2-7
clone size: -
D gene: TRBD1
V gene: TRBV6-1
CDR3 protein: CASISLTGAYEQYF
CDR3 DNA: TGTGCCAGCATAAGCTTGACAGGGGCCTACGAGCAGTACTTC

J gene: TRBJ2-5
clone size: -
D gene: -
V gene: TRBV5-5
CDR3 protein: CASSRSSDALGRQETQYF
CDR3 DNA: TGTGCCAGCAGCAGATCTAGCGATGCCTTGGGCCGGCAAGAGACCCAGTACTTC

J gene: TRBJ1-4
clone size: -
D gene: -
V gene: TRBV7-9
CDR3 protein: CASSQRGGLYEEKLFF
CDR3 DNA: TGTGCCAGCAGCCAACGGGGGGGTCTCTACGAAGAAAAACTGTTTTTT

J gene: TRBJ1-1
clone size: once
D gene: -
V gene: TRBV10-3
CDR3 protein: CAISEPPRGPEAFF
CDR3 DNA: TGTGCCATCAGTGAGCCCCCTCGGGGGCCTGAAGCTTTCTTT

J gene: TRBJ2-5
clone size: -
D gene: TRBD2
V gene: TRBV5-1
CDR3 protein: CASSPGLAGGPRKGGETQYF
CDR3 DNA: TGCGCCAGCAGCCCAGGACTAGCGGGGGGGCCGAGGAAAGGCGGGGAGACCCAGTACTTC

J gene: TRBJ1-5
clone size: -
D gene: TRBD1
V gene: TRBV10-3
CDR3 protein: CAISTGTGANQPQHF
CDR3 DNA: TGTGCCATCAGTACCGGGACAGGGGCTAATCAGCCCCAGCATTTT